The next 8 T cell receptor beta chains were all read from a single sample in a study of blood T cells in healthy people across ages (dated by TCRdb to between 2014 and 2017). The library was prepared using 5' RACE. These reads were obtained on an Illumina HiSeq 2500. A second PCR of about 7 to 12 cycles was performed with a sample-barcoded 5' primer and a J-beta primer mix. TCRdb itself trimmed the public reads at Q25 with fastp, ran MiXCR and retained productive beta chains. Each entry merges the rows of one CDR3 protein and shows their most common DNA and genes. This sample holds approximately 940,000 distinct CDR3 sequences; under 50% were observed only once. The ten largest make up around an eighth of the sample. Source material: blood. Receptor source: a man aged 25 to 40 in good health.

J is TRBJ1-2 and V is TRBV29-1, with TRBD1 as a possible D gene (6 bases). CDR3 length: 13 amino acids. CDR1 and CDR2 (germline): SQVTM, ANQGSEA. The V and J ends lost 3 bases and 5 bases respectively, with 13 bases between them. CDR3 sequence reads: CSVDVLGGYGYTF. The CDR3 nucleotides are TGCAGCGTTGATGTATTAGGGGGGTATGGCTACACCTTC.

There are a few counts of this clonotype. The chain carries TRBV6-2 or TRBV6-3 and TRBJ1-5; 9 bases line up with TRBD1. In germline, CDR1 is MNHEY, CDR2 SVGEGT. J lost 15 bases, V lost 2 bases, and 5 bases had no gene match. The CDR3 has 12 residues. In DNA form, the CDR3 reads TGTGCCAGCAGTTACGAAACAGGGGGCCGGCATTTT. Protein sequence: CASSYETGGRHF.

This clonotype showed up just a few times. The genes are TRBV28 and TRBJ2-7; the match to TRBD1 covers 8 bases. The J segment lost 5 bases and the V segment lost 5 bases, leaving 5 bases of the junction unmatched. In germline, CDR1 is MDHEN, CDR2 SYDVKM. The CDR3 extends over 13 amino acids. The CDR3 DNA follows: TGTGCCAGCAGTCCGGACAGGGTCAACGAGCAGTACTTC. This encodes CASSPDRVNEQYF.

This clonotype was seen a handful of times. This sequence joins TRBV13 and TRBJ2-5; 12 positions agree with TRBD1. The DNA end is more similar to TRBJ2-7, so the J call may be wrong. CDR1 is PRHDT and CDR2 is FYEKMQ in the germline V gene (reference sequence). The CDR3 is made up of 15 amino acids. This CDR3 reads CASSFLGQGAHEQYF. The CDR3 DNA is TGTGCCAGCAGCTTTCTGGGACAGGGGGCACACGAGCAGTACTTC.

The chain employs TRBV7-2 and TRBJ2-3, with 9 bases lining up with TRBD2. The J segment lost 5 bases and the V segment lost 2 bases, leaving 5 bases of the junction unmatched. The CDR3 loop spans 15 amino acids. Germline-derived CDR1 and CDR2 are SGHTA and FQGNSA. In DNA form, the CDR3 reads TGTGCCAGCAGCTTACGCGGGGGGGCCATAGATACGCAGTATTTT. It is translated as CASSLRGGAIDTQYF.

CDR3 residues: CASSQKDSLNSPLHF. The CDR3 region has the DNA TGTGCCAGCAGCCAGAAGGACAGCTTGAATTCACCCCTCCACTTT. This sequence joins TRBV5-4 and TRBJ1-6; TRBD1 might be the D (6 bases). The CDR3 spans 15 residues. The germline gives CDR1 SGHNT, CDR2 YYREEE (reference sequence). V was shortened by 4 bases and J by 7 bases, with 15 bases between the two germline ends.

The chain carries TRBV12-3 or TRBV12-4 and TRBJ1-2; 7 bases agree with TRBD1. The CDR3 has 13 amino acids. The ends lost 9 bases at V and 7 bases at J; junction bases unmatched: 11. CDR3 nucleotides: TGTGCCAGTCGGACAGGTACCGGGTTTGGCTACACCTTC. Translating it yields CASRTGTGFGYTF.

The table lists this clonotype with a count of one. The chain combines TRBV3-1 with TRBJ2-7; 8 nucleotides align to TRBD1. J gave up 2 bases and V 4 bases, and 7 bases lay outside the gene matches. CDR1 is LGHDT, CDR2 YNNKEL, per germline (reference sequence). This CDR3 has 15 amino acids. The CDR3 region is CASSLRTGFAYEQYF. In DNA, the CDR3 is TGTGCCAGCAGCCTCCGGACAGGGTTTGCCTACGAGCAGTACTTC.